These 9 T cell receptor beta chains were all obtained from the same sample, sequenced in a study of radiotherapy plus CTLA-4 blockade in lung cancer. Only in-frame clones appear in the TCRdb table, and some are missing; sequencing was by immunoSEQ multiplex PCR. This sample carries 95,000 to 150,000 clones, about 87% of them seen once, and the ten largest clones take just under 7%. Sample: peripheral blood, taken from a patient treated with radiotherapy plus ipilimumab. The receptors shown here come from a human donor with non-small cell lung cancer that progressed on radiotherapy plus ipilimumab.

The chain links TRBV18 to TRBJ1-5; D may be TRBD1 (6 bases). Trimming pared 4 bases from V and 2 bases from J, leaving 9 bases between. This CDR3 has 14 residues. Germline V lookup: CDR1 KGHSH, CDR2 LQKENI. The CDR3 sequence is CASSLGGGNQPQHF. Written as DNA, the CDR3 is TGTGCCAGCTCACTCGGGGGCGGCAATCAGCCCCAGCATTTT.

There are a few counts of this clone. This sequence joins TRBV18 and TRBJ1-5; D is unclear. Germline CDR1 reads KGHSH; CDR2 reads LQKENI. The CDR3 is 14 amino acids. The V end was cut by 4 bases, the J end by 8 bases, with 15 bases between. The DNA of the CDR3 is TGTGCCAGCTCACTCGGCGGCGGAACGGAGCCCCAGCATTTT. Its translation: CASSLGGGTEPQHF.

This clone has just a few counts. Here the CDR3 reads CASSPLGTQAQHF. The CDR3 bases are TGTGCCAGCTCACCACTTGGGACTCAAGCCCAGCATTTT. The J gene is TRBJ1-5, the V gene TRBV18; possible D gene TRBD1, 5 bases. The CDR3 runs 13 residues. The germline V gene encodes CDR1 KGHSH and CDR2 LQKENI. V was cut by 1 base and J by 11 bases, with 12 bases left in between.

The chain joins TRBV9 to TRBJ1-1; D might be TRBD1 (6 bases). Between the trimmed V and J ends, which lost 4 bases and 3 bases, there was a span of 19 bases. This CDR3 has 16 amino acids. Germline CDR1 and CDR2: SGDLS and YYNGEE. As DNA, the CDR3 is TGTGCCAGCAGCCCCTACGGGGGCGCAGGGTACACTGAAGCTTTCTTT. Translating it yields CASSPYGGAGYTEAFF.

The chain uses TRBV6-6 and TRBJ2-7, with 8 bases aligning to TRBD2. The CDR3 contains 16 residues. CDR1 is MNHNY and CDR2 is SVGAGI in the germline V gene (reference sequence). V was clipped by 5 bases and J by 3 bases; unmatched bases: 12. CDR3 in amino acids: CASSLRLSGRNYEQYF. The CDR3 region has the DNA TGTGCCAGCAGTCTCCGGTTGAGCGGGAGAAACTACGAGCAGTACTTC.

The CDR3 reads CASSRGYQETQYF. In nucleotides, the CDR3 is TGTGCCAGCAGCCGGGGGTACCAAGAGACCCAGTACTTC. This sequence joins TRBV7-3 and TRBJ2-5; TRBD2 is a possible D gene (6 bases). CDR3 size: 13 residues. Deletions cut 5 bases from V and 0 bases from J, with 7 bases between. The germline gives CDR1 SGHTA, CDR2 FQGTGA. Full variable domain (rest looked up from reference TRBV7-3 and TRBJ2-5): GAGVSQTPSNKVTEKGKYVELRCDPISGHTALYWYRQSLGQGPEFLIYFQGTGAADDSGLPNDRFFAVRPEGSVSTLKIQRTERGDSAVYLCASSRGYQETQYFGPGTRLLVL.

V is TRBV10-3 and J is TRBJ2-2; D not certain. Germline-derived CDR1 and CDR2 are ENHRY and SYGVKD. The length of the CDR3 is 13 residues. Between the trimmed V and J ends, which lost 6 bases and 6 bases, there was a span of 11 bases. CDR3 region: CAISEARPGELFF. CDR3 coding DNA: TGTGCCATCAGCGAAGCACGACCCGGGGAGCTGTTTTTT.

This clone was counted once. This chain joins TRBV6-4 and TRBJ2-3, with D perhaps matching TRBD1 or TRBD2 (5 bases each). Trimming cost V 0 bases and J 1 base, with 11 bases left between them. Germline CDR1 reads MRHNA; CDR2 reads SNTAGT. This CDR3 has 16 amino acids. The CDR3 DNA reads as TGTGCCAGCAGTGACTCGAGGGGAACAGGCACAGATACGCAGTATTTT. Its protein product is CASSDSRGTGTDTQYF.

This sequence joins TRBV5-6 and TRBJ1-1; D ambiguous. The CDR3 sequence is 14 residues long. Germline V gene data show CDR1 as SGHDT and CDR2 as YYEEEE. Trimming shortened V by 0 bases and J by 3 bases, and 9 bases separated the two germline ends. Here the CDR3 reads CASSLASADTEAFF. The CDR3 DNA reads as TGTGCCAGCAGCTTGGCCTCCGCGGACACTGAAGCTTTCTTT.